These 27 T cell receptor beta chains share one sample of origin, sequenced in a study of T-cell reconstitution after alpha-beta-depleted transplantation in children. Unique molecular identifiers were used in preparing the TCRbeta library. TCRdb reprocessed the PCR reads with MiXCR, giving one entry per CDR3 protein. The sample includes fewer than 750,000 distinct CDR3 sequences, about 21% of them seen just once. Source: PBMCs, mostly from graft donor cells, taken 360 days after TCRalphabeta/CD19-depleted stem cell transplant. These receptors came from a boy under two years old who had a stem cell transplant for acute myeloid leukemia, so the T cells may come from the graft donor.

This chain links TRBV6-1 with TRBJ2-5; TRBD1 is a possible D gene (5 bases). Germline CDR1 and CDR2: MNHNS and SASEGT. This CDR3 is 16 amino acids long. Trimming removed 6 bases from V and 2 bases from J, with 19 bases in between. The CDR3, as DNA: TGTGCCAGCAGGGAGACAACTTGGACAAAACAAGAGACCCAGTACTTC. Residues: CASRETTWTKQETQYF.

V usage is TRBV29-1 and J usage is TRBJ2-3, with 11 bases identical to TRBD2. The ends lost 1 base at V and 3 bases at J; junction bases unmatched: 9. The CDR3 length is 17 residues. Germline assignment: CDR1 SQVTM and CDR2 ANQGSEA. CDR3 in amino acids: CSVEGLLAGGQTDTQYF. The CDR3, as DNA: TGCAGCGTTGAAGGGCTCCTAGCGGGGGGACAGACAGATACGCAGTATTTT.

This clonotype was counted many times. The chain combines TRBV20-1 with TRBJ2-1; maybe TRBD1 (6 bases). The ends were cut back, 6 bases at V and 4 bases at J, with 19 bases in the middle. There are 15 residues in the CDR3. Germline V CDR1 and CDR2: DFQATT, SNEGSKA (reference sequence). The CDR3 protein is CSAIDRSLSYNEQFF. CDR3 coding DNA: TGCAGTGCAATCGACAGGTCCCTGTCGTACAATGAGCAGTTCTTC.

This clonotype was detected only a few times. This rearrangement joins TRBV29-1 to TRBJ2-7; TRBD1 aligns across 8 bases. The V gene end was trimmed by 6 bases and the J gene end by 7 bases; junction bases not matched to a gene: 14. Looked up from germline, CDR1 is SQVTM and CDR2 is ANQGSEA. The CDR3 loop spans 14 amino acids. CDR3 sequence: CSVAIIDRGWEQYF. CDR3 sequence (DNA): TGCAGCGTCGCGATTATAGACAGGGGTTGGGAGCAGTACTTC.

This clonotype occurred many times. This chain connects TRBV12-3 or TRBV12-4 to TRBJ2-5; 8 bases are shared with TRBD2. CDR3 length: 15 amino acids. J lost 1 base, V lost 1 base, and 2 bases had no gene match. CDR3 DNA sequence: TGTGCCAGCAGTTTAGGACTAGCGTTCCAAGAGACCCAGTACTTC. It yields the protein CASSLGLAFQETQYF.

This clonotype came up many times. The genes are TRBV20-1 and TRBJ2-7; TRBD2 agrees at 11 bases. This CDR3 region has 13 residues. With 3 bases clipped from V and 6 bases from J, the junction kept 4 bases outside the gene matches. Germline V gene lookup returns CDR1 DFQATT and CDR2 SNEGSKA (reference sequence). This CDR3 reads CSARASGGSEQYV. In DNA, the CDR3 is TGCAGTGCTAGGGCTAGCGGGGGGAGCGAGCAGTACGTC.

V is TRBV9 and J is TRBJ2-2, with no clear D. Germline V gene lookup returns CDR1 SGDLS and CDR2 YYNGEE. V was shortened by 2 bases and J by 6 bases, with 8 bases between the two germline ends. This CDR3 is 13 amino acids long. As DNA, the CDR3 is TGTGCCAGCAGCGTGCCCCGCCCCGGGGAGCTGTTTTTT. Translation: CASSVPRPGELFF.

The gene calls are TRBV5-1 and TRBJ2-3; no definite D call. The germline V gene has CDR1 SGHRS and CDR2 YFSETQ. The CDR3 is 15 residues long. V dropped 5 bases and J dropped 0 bases, with 13 bases sitting between them. The CDR3 protein is CASSSIQASTDTQYF. CDR3 in DNA: TGCGCCAGCAGTTCCATTCAGGCTAGCACAGATACGCAGTATTTT.

This sequence joins TRBV2 and TRBJ2-7; the match to TRBD2 covers 8 bases. V shed 5 bases, J shed 3 bases, and the junction held 18 bases outside the gene matches. The CDR3 length is 18 residues. Germline CDR1 SNHLY, CDR2 FYNNEI. The CDR3 spells CASSYPLVGAGGDYEQYV. DNA of the CDR3: TGTGCCAGCAGTTACCCCCTTGTTGGGGCGGGGGGCGACTACGAGCAGTACGTC.

The genes are TRBV7-6 and TRBJ2-3, with 10 bases lining up with TRBD2. This CDR3 region has 17 residues. In germline, CDR1 is SGHVS, CDR2 FNYEAQ. V shed 5 bases, J shed 0 bases, and the junction held 8 bases outside the gene matches. In DNA form, the CDR3 reads TGTGCCAGCAGCCATACACTAGCGGGGCATAGCACAGATACGCAGTATTTT. Encoded protein: CASSHTLAGHSTDTQYF.

This clonotype turned up a few times. The rearrangement joins TRBV20-1 to TRBJ1-6; no clear D. The CDR3 spans 14 residues. V lost 0 bases and J 9 bases, leaving 12 bases between the germline ends. CDR1 is DFQATT, CDR2 SNEGSKA, per germline (reference sequence). CDR3 sequence (DNA): TGCAGTGCTAGAGAAGCGGGGTTGGGTTCACCCCTCCACTTT. Its protein product is CSAREAGLGSPLHF.

This sequence joins TRBV12-3 or TRBV12-4 and TRBJ1-2; the D is unclear. The CDR3 is 15 residues long. With 7 bases removed from V and 7 bases from J, the gap between germline ends came to 22 bases. The CDR3 protein is CASMQGPARTFGYTF. The CDR3 DNA follows: TGTGCCAGCATGCAAGGGCCGGCGCGCACCTTTGGCTACACCTTC.

The rearrangement joins TRBV20-1 to TRBJ2-5; a possible D gene is TRBD1 (6 bases). This CDR3 region has 14 residues. The V gene lost 5 bases and the J gene lost 3 bases, with 16 bases spanning the gap. Germline lookup yields CDR1 DFQATT and CDR2 SNEGSKA (reference sequence). The CDR3 reads CSAATLEGEETQYF. CDR3 bases: TGCAGTGCTGCTACCCTTGAGGGGGAAGAGACCCAGTACTTC.

This clonotype was observed many times. The rearrangement uses TRBV20-1 and TRBJ2-3; D is uncertain. CDR1 is DFQATT, CDR2 SNEGSKA, per germline (reference sequence). The CDR3 is made up of 15 amino acids. V was trimmed by 5 bases and J by 2 bases, leaving 17 bases between them. The CDR3 protein is CSAPSRNLNTDTQYF. DNA of the CDR3: TGCAGTGCTCCCTCAAGGAACCTTAACACAGATACGCAGTATTTT.

Only a few counts were recorded for this clonotype. The chain couples TRBV12-3 or TRBV12-4 to TRBJ1-3; 7 nucleotides agree with TRBD1. V dropped 5 bases and J dropped 3; count of bases not matched to a gene: 4. The CDR3 contains 14 residues. Here the CDR3 reads CASSKDRVGNTIYF. CDR3 nucleotides: TGTGCCAGCAGTAAAGACAGGGTTGGAAACACCATATATTTT.

Many counts were recorded for this clonotype. The chain uses TRBV4-1 and TRBJ1-2; maybe TRBD1 (5 bases). V was trimmed by 4 bases and J by 2 bases, leaving 14 bases between them. The CDR3 is made up of 15 amino acids. Germline CDR1 and CDR2: MGHRA and YSYEKL. The DNA for the CDR3 is TGCGCCAGCAGCCGTCAGCCGGGACCGAACTATGGCTACACCTTC. It yields the protein CASSRQPGPNYGYTF.

This chain joins TRBV6-1 and TRBJ2-5; 7 bases match TRBD1. The trim removed 10 bases at V and 5 bases at J, leaving 13 bases unmatched. The germline V gene has CDR1 MNHNS and CDR2 SASEGT. The CDR3 contains 14 residues. The CDR3 DNA is TGTGCCACCGACCAACAGGGGCGCGGGGAGACCCAGTACTTC. Translated: CATDQQGRGETQYF.

This chain connects TRBV27 to TRBJ1-5; D uncertain. Per germline, CDR1 MNHEY and CDR2 SMNVEV (reference sequence). This CDR3 region has 13 residues. V was shortened by 0 bases and J by 6 bases, with 6 bases between the two germline ends. CDR3 region: CASSLSKGQPQHF. The DNA of the CDR3 is TGTGCCAGCAGTTTATCCAAGGGTCAGCCCCAGCATTTT.

This clonotype was observed a few times. This chain uses TRBV11-1 with TRBJ1-1, with TRBD1 matching 11 bases. Trimming took 0 bases from V and 4 from J; bases not matched to a gene: 10. CDR3 size: 18 residues. Looked up from germline, CDR1 is SGHAT and CDR2 is FQDESV (reference sequence). CDR3 bases: TGTGCCAGCAGCTTAGCCATAGGACAGGGGGCGTACGGCACTGAAGCTTTCTTT. Residues: CASSLAIGQGAYGTEAFF.

Written as DNA, the CDR3 is TGTGCCAGCAGTTTGCGCTGGGGTGAGAGGCAGCCCCAGCATTTT. This gives the protein CASSLRWGERQPQHF. The chain couples TRBV12-3 or TRBV12-4 to TRBJ1-5; D is uncertain. The CDR3 has 15 amino acids. V lost 3 bases and J 7 bases, leaving 16 bases between the germline ends.

The chain joins TRBV24-1 to TRBJ2-1, with D maybe TRBD1 (6 bases). Germline values: CDR1 KGHDR, CDR2 SFDVKD. The ends were cut back, 9 bases at V and 9 bases at J, with 11 bases in the middle. The CDR3 sequence is 11 residues long. CDR3 region: CATARGGEQFF. CDR3 DNA sequence: TGTGCCACCGCCCGAGGGGGTGAGCAGTTCTTC.

The chain employs TRBV21-1 and TRBJ2-7; the listed D gene, TRBD2, was not tested against the DNA. TRBV21-1 is given as a pseudogene. The CDR3 length is 15 residues. CDR3 amino acids: CASTTGGAASYEQYV. The CDR3 DNA reads TGTGCCAGCACCACAGGAGGAGCGGCGTCCTACGAGCAGTACGTC.

This clonotype was observed at least ten times. The chain is built from TRBV5-1 and TRBJ2-3, with 7 bases that match TRBD1. CDR3 length: 15 residues. CDR1 is SGHRS and CDR2 is YFSETQ in the germline V gene. The V gene end was trimmed by 0 bases and the J gene end by 1 base; junction bases not matched to a gene: 2. This chain's CDR3 is CASSLAQGRTDTQYF. CDR3 sequence (DNA): TGCGCCAGCAGCTTGGCACAGGGGCGCACAGATACGCAGTATTTT.

This chain joins TRBV15 and TRBJ2-1; D is possibly TRBD2 (7 bases). CDR3 size: 13 residues. V shed 9 bases and J shed 10 bases, with 19 bases lying between them. Germline CDR1 reads LNHNV; CDR2 reads YYDKDF (reference sequence). Written as DNA, the CDR3 is TGTGCCACGGGAAAGGGGGGGCCGAAGGAGCAGTTCTTC. Its protein product is CATGKGGPKEQFF.

This clonotype showed up many times. The chain carries TRBV20-1 and TRBJ2-7; 8 positions match TRBD1. The CDR3 totals 13 residues. Germline CDR1 is DFQATT and CDR2 is SNEGSKA (reference sequence). Trimming took 7 bases from V and 5 from J; bases not matched to a gene: 10. The CDR3 DNA sequence: TGCAGTGTCCAAGGTGACAGGGGACACGAGCAGTACTTC. This codes for CSVQGDRGHEQYF.

The chain has TRBV7-2 and TRBJ2-2; no definite D call. CDR1 is SGHTA, CDR2 FQGNSA, per germline. The CDR3 spans 12 residues. Trimming pared 3 bases from V and 7 bases from J, leaving 6 bases between. The CDR3 loop reads CASSFGFGELFF. CDR3 coding DNA: TGTGCCAGCAGCTTTGGGTTCGGGGAGCTGTTTTTT.

The CDR3 bases are TGTGCCAGCTCGAGGACAGATCCTTACAATGAGCAGTTCTTC. It specifies CASSRTDPYNEQFF. The rearrangement uses TRBV6-1 and TRBJ2-1; D may be TRBD1 (6 bases). Per germline, CDR1 MNHNS and CDR2 SASEGT. V shed 8 bases and J shed 4 bases, with 15 bases lying between them. This CDR3 contains 14 residues.